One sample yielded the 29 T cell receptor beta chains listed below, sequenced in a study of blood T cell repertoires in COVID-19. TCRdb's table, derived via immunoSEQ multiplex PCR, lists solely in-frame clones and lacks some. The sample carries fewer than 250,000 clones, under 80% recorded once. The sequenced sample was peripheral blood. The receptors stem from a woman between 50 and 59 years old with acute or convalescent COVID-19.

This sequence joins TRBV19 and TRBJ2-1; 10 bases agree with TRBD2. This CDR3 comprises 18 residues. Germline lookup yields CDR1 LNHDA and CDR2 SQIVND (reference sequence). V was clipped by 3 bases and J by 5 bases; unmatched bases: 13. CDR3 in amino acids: CASSIYGASGSFNNEQFF. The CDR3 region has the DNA TGTGCCAGTAGTATTTATGGGGCTAGCGGGAGCTTCAACAATGAGCAGTTCTTC.

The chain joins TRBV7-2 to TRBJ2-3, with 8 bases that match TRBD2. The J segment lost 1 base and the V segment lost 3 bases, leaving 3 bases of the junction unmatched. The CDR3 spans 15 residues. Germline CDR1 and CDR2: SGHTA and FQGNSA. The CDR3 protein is CASSFPGGGTDTQYF. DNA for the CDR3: TGTGCCAGCAGCTTTCCGGGGGGGGGCACAGATACGCAGTATTTT.

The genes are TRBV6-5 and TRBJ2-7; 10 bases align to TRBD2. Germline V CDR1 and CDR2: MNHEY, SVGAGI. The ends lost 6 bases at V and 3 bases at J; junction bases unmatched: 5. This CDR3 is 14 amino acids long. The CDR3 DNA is TGTGCCAGCAGCCTAGCGGGGGTTTTCTACGAGCAGTACTTC. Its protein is CASSLAGVFYEQYF.

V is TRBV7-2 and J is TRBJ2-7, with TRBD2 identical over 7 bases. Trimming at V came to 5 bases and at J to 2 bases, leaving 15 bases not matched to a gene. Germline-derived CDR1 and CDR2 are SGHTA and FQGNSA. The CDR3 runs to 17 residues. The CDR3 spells CASSTTATSELPYEQYF. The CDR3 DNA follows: TGTGCCAGCAGCACTACGGCAACTAGCGAACTCCCCTACGAGCAGTACTTC.

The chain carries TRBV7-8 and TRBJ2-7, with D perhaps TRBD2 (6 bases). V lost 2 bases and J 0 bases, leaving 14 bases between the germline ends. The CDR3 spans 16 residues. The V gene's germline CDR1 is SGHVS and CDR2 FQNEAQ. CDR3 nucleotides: TGTGCCAGCAGCTTAATGTTGGGGGACTTCTCCTACGAGCAGTACTTC. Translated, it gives CASSLMLGDFSYEQYF. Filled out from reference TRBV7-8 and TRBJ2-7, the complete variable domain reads GAGVSQSPRYKVAKRGQDVALRCDPISGHVSLFWYQQALGQGPEFLTYFQNEAQLDKSGLPSDRFFAERPEGSVSTLKIQRTQQEDSAVYLCASSLMLGDFSYEQYFGPGTRLTVT.

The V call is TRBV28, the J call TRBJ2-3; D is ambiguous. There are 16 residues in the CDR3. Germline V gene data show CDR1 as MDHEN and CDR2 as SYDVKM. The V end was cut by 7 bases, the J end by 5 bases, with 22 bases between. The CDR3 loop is CASTRGMAPAEDTQYF. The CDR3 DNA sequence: TGTGCCAGCACCCGAGGAATGGCCCCCGCTGAAGATACGCAGTATTTT.

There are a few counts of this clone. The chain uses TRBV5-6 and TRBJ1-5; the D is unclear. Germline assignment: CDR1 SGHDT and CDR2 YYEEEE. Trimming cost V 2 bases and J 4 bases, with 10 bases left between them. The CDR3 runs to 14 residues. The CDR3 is CASSLWAGNQPQHF. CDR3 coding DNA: TGTGCCAGCAGCTTATGGGCAGGAAATCAGCCCCAGCATTTT.

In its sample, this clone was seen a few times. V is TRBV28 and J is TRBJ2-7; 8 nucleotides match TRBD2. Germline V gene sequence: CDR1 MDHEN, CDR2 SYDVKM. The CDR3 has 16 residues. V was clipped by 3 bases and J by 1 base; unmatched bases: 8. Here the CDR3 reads CASSLGRGAMSYEQYF. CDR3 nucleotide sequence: TGTGCCAGCAGTTTGGGGCGGGGGGCGATGTCCTACGAGCAGTACTTC.

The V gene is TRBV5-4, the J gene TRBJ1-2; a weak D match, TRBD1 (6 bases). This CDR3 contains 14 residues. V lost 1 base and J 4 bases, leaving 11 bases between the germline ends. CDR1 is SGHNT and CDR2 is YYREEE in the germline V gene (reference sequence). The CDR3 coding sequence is TGTGCCAGCAGCTTGCAAGGGGGGGGCTATGGCTACACCTTC. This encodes CASSLQGGGYGYTF.

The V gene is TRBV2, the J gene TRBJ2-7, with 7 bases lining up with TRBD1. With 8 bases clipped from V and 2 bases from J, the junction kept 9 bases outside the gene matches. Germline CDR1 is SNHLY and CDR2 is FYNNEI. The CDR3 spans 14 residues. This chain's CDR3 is CASDPGTATYEQYF. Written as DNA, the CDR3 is TGTGCCAGCGACCCCGGGACAGCAACCTACGAGCAGTACTTC.

This CDR3 reads CASGLVSMDRDNEQFF. The CDR3, as DNA: TGTGCTAGTGGTTTGGTAAGCATGGACAGGGACAATGAGCAGTTCTTC. The chain combines TRBV12-5 with TRBJ2-1, with 8 nucleotides matching TRBD1. CDR1 is LGHNT, CDR2 FRNRAP, per germline. The CDR3 extends over 16 amino acids. J was trimmed by 5 bases and V by 0 bases; bases with no gene match: 6.

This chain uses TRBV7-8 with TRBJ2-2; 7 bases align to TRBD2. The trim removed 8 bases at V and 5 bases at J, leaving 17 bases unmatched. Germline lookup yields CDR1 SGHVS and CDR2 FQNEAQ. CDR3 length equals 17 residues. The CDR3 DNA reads TGTGCCAGCGGACTCTCGGGCGGGAGTAGATCAACCGGGGAGCTGTTTTTT. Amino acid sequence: CASGLSGGSRSTGELFF. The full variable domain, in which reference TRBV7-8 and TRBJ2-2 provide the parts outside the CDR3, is GAGVSQSPRYKVAKRGQDVALRCDPISGHVSLFWYQQALGQGPEFLTYFQNEAQLDKSGLPSDRFFAERPEGSVSTLKIQRTQQEDSAVYLCASGLSGGSRSTGELFFGEGSRLTVL.

The CDR3 here is CASSLGGLAAPTDTQYF. For the CDR3, the DNA is TGCGCCAGCAGCTTGGGGGGACTAGCGGCCCCGACAGATACGCAGTATTTT. The genes are TRBV5-1 and TRBJ2-3, with 11 bases matching TRBD2. V dropped 0 bases and J dropped 3; count of bases not matched to a gene: 6. This CDR3 has 17 amino acids. Germline lookup yields CDR1 SGHRS and CDR2 YFSETQ.

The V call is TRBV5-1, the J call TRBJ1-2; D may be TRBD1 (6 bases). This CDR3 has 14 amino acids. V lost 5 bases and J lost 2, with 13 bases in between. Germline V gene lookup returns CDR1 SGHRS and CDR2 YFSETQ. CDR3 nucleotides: TGCGCCAGCAGGCTGGGGGCCTTCAACTATGGCTACACCTTC. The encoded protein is CASRLGAFNYGYTF.

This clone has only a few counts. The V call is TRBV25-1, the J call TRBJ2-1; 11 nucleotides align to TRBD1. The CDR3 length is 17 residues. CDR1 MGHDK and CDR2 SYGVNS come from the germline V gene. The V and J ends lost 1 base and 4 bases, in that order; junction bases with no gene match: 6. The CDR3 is CASSEFSGTGGYNEQFF. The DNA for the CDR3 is TGTGCCAGCAGTGAATTCTCCGGGACAGGGGGGTACAATGAGCAGTTCTTC.

The DNA for the CDR3 is TGTGCCAGCTCACCGGCGACAGGGCAGTCACCCCTCCACTTT. Its translation is CASSPATGQSPLHF. The rearrangement uses TRBV18 and TRBJ1-6; 7 nucleotides align to TRBD1. CDR1 is KGHSH, CDR2 LQKENI, per germline. This CDR3 has 14 amino acids. The V gene end was trimmed by 3 bases and the J gene end by 10 bases; junction bases not matched to a gene: 6. Complete variable domain (other parts from reference TRBV18 and TRBJ1-6): NAGVMQNPRHLVRRRGQEARLRCSPMKGHSHVYWYRQLPEEGLKFMVYLQKENIIDESGMPKERFSAEFPKEGPSILRIQQVVRGDSAAYFCASSPATGQSPLHFGNGTRLTVT.

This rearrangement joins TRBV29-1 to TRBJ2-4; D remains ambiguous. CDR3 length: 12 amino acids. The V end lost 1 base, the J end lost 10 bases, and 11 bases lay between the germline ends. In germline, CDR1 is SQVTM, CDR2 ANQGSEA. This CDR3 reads CSVEGPISIQYF. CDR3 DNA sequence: TGCAGCGTTGAAGGCCCTATCTCGATTCAGTACTTC.

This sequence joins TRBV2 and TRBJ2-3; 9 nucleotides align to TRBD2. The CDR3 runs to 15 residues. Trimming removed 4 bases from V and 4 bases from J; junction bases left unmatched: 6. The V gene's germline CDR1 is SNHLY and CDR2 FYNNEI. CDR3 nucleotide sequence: TGTGCCAGCAGTGCTCGGCGGGGGGGGGCAGATACGCAGTATTTT. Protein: CASSARRGGADTQYF.

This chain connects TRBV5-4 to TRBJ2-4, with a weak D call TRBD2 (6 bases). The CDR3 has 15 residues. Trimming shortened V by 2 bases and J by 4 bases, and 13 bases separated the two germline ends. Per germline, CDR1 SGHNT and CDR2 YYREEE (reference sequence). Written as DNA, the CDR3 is TGTGCCAGCAGCTTTCCAGATGCGGGGAAAAACATTCAGTACTTC. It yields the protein CASSFPDAGKNIQYF.

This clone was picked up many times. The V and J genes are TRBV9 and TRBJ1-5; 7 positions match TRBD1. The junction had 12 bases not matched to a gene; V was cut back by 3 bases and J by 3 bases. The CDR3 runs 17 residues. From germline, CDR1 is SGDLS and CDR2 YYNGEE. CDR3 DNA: TGTGCCAGCAGCGATCGAGTGGAGGGGGCATACAATCAGCCCCAGCATTTT. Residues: CASSDRVEGAYNQPQHF.

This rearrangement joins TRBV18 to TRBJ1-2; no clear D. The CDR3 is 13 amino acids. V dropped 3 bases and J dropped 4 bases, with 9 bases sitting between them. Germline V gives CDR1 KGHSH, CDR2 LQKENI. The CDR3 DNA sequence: TGTGCCAGCTCACCGGTAGACACCTATGGCTACACCTTC. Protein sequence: CASSPVDTYGYTF.

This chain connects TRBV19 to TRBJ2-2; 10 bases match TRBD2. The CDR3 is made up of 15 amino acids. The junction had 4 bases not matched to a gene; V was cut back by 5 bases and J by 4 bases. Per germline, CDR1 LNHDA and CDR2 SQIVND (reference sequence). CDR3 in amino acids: CASSRTSGSTGELFF. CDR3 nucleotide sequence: TGTGCCAGTAGTCGGACTAGCGGTTCCACCGGGGAGCTGTTTTTT.

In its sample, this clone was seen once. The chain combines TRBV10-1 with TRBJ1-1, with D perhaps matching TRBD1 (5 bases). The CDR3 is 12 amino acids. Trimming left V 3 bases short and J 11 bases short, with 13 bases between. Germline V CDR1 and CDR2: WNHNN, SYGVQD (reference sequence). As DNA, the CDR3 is TGCGCCAGCAGTGATTCTCTAGGGGCGGCTTTCTTT. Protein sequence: CASSDSLGAAFF.

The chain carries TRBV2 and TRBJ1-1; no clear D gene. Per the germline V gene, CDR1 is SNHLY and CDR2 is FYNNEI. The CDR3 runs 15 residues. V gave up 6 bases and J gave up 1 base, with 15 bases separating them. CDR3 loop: CASSVLRGPNTEAFF. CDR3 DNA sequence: TGTGCCAGCAGCGTACTCCGGGGTCCGAACACTGAAGCTTTCTTT. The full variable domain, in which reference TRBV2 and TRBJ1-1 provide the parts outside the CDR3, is EPEVTQTPSHQVTQMGQEVILRCVPISNHLYFYWYRQILGQKVEFLVSFYNNEISEKSEIFDDQFSVERPDGSNFTLKIRSTKLEDSAMYFCASSVLRGPNTEAFFGQGTRLTVV.

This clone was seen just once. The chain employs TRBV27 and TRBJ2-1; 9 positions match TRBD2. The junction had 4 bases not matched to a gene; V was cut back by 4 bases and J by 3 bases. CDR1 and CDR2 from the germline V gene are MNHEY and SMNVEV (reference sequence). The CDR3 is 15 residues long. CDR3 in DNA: TGTGCCAGCAGTTACGAGCGGGAGGTCTACAATGAGCAGTTCTTC. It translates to CASSYEREVYNEQFF.

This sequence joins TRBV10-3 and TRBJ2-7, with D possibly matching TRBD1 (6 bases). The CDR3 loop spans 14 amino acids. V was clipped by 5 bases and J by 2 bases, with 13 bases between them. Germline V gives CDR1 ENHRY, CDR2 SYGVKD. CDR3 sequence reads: CAISIRDNPYEQYF. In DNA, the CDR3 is TGTGCCATCAGTATCCGGGACAACCCCTACGAGCAGTACTTC.

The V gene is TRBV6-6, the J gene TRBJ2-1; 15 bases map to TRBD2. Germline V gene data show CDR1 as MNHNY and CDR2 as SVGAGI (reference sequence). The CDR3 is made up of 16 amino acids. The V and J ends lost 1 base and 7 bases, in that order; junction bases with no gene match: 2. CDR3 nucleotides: TGTGCCAGCAGTTACTGGGGGACTAGCGGGAGGAATGAGCAGTTCTTC. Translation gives CASSYWGTSGRNEQFF.

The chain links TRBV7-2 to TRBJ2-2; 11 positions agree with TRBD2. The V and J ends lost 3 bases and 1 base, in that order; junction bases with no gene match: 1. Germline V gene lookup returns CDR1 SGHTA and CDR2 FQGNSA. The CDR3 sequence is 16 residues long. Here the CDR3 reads CASSFGTSGNTGELFF. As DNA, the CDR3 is TGTGCCAGCAGCTTCGGGACTAGCGGGAACACCGGGGAGCTGTTTTTT.

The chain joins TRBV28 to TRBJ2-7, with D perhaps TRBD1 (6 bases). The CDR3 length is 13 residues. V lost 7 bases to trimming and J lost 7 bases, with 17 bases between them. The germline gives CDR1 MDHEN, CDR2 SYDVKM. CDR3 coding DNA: TGTGCCAGCACCCCGGGACAATGGCTAGAGCAGTACTTC. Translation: CASTPGQWLEQYF.